The 26 T cell receptor beta chains presented below share a single source sample, sequenced in a study of shared clonotypes between healthy human individuals. The data were produced by immunoSEQ multiplex PCR, yet TCRdb's version contains in-frame clones alone and is incomplete. The sample holds roughly 1.5 million clones, 95% to 99% seen once. Sequencing used naive CD4+ T cells sorted from blood. Subset meaning: CD45RA+ positively selected. The receptors shown here come from a man between 25 and 39 years old in good health.

The rearrangement links TRBV2 to TRBJ2-1; 10 bases are shared with TRBD2. V dropped 7 bases and J dropped 2; count of bases not matched to a gene: 8. CDR3 length: 16 residues. Per the germline V gene, CDR1 is SNHLY and CDR2 is FYNNEI. DNA for the CDR3: TGTGCCAGCACCAACCCGGGACTAGCGCCCTACAATGAGCAGTTCTTC. This codes for CASTNPGLAPYNEQFF.

The rearrangement joins TRBV7-3 to TRBJ2-1; 10 bases agree with TRBD2. The V gene end was trimmed by 6 bases and the J gene end by 4 bases; junction bases not matched to a gene: 12. This CDR3 has 17 amino acids. The germline V gene has CDR1 SGHTA and CDR2 FQGTGA. Here the CDR3 reads CASSNPLAGAPYNEQFF. Written as DNA, the CDR3 is TGTGCCAGCAGTAACCCGCTAGCGGGAGCTCCATACAATGAGCAGTTCTTC.

The chain employs TRBV14 and TRBJ1-2; D is undetermined. V shed 0 bases and J shed 5 bases, with 16 bases lying between them. Germline values: CDR1 SGHDN, CDR2 FVKESK. The CDR3 is 16 amino acids. CDR3 coding DNA: TGTGCCAGCAGCCAAGATCTGAGGTCGGTAGCATATGGCTACACCTTC. This sequence encodes CASSQDLRSVAYGYTF.

The rearrangement uses TRBV5-5 and TRBJ1-4; D not certain. Trimming shortened V by 0 bases and J by 3 bases, and 9 bases separated the two germline ends. Germline values: CDR1 SGHKS, CDR2 YYEKEE (reference sequence). The CDR3 runs to 15 residues. CDR3 protein: CASSLGVASNEKLFF. The CDR3 DNA follows: TGTGCCAGCAGCTTGGGGGTGGCATCTAATGAAAAACTGTTTTTT.

This sequence joins TRBV15 and TRBJ2-1, with no clear D. Trimming cost V 4 bases and J 2 bases, with 12 bases left between them. Per germline, CDR1 LNHNV and CDR2 YYDKDF (reference sequence). CDR3 size: 15 residues. Here the CDR3 reads CATSIPKGTYNEQFF. In DNA form, the CDR3 reads TGTGCCACCAGCATCCCTAAGGGCACCTACAATGAGCAGTTCTTC.

The chain is built from TRBV11-2 and TRBJ2-7; D is ambiguous. The CDR3 extends over 14 amino acids. Germline V gene sequence: CDR1 SGHAT, CDR2 FQNNGV. The germline V and J ends were trimmed by 7 bases and 4 bases, with 17 bases remaining between them. CDR3 in DNA: TGTGCCAGCACTGCCCCTTTAACGGGTTACGAGCAGTACTTC. Amino acids: CASTAPLTGYEQYF.

The chain uses TRBV4-1 and TRBJ1-2; weak D call: TRBD1 (6 bases). V was pared by 1 base and J by 10 bases, with 13 bases between. The CDR3 runs 13 residues. Germline values: CDR1 MGHRA, CDR2 YSYEKL. Here the CDR3 DNA reads TGCGCCAGCAGCCAAGTGCCAACAGGGTTCTACACCTTC. Protein sequence: CASSQVPTGFYTF.

The genes are TRBV5-4 and TRBJ2-7; 9 bases line up with TRBD2. V was pared by 4 bases and J by 0 bases, with 8 bases of the junction left unmatched. Germline assignment: CDR1 SGHNT and CDR2 YYREEE (reference sequence). This CDR3 is built from 16 residues. The CDR3 region is CASSRVGAGGSYEQYF. CDR3 DNA: TGTGCCAGCAGCCGGGTGGGAGCGGGAGGCTCCTACGAGCAGTACTTC. Together with reference TRBV5-4 and TRBJ2-7, the CDR3 gives the full variable domain: ETGVTQSPTHLIKTRGQQVTLRCSSQSGHNTVSWYQQALGQGPQFIFQYYREEENGRGNFPPRFSGLQFPNYSSELNVNALELDDSALYLCASSRVGAGGSYEQYFGPGTRLTVT.

The chain carries TRBV18 and TRBJ1-5; 9 bases map to TRBD1. Trimming removed 3 bases from V and 2 bases from J; junction bases left unmatched: 5. Germline values: CDR1 KGHSH, CDR2 LQKENI. The CDR3 contains 16 residues. CDR3 nucleotides: TGTGCCAGCTCACCTCGGACAGGGGAGGGCAATCAGCCCCAGCATTTT. Amino acid sequence: CASSPRTGEGNQPQHF.

The chain links TRBV25-1 to TRBJ2-2; no reliable D call. Germline CDR1 is MGHDK and CDR2 is SYGVNS. This CDR3 has 13 residues. V was clipped by 1 base and J by 6 bases, with 6 bases between them. Written as DNA, the CDR3 is TGTGCCAGCAGTGAATCTTTGTCCGGGGAGCTGTTTTTT. Amino acid sequence: CASSESLSGELFF.

The chain carries TRBV10-3 and TRBJ2-7, with D possibly TRBD1 on 6 matching bases. This CDR3 region has 15 residues. CDR1 and CDR2 (germline): ENHRY, SYGVKD. Trimming left V 2 bases short and J 0 bases short, with 11 bases between. DNA for the CDR3: TGTGCCATCAGTGAGGGGGGCGCTAGCTCCTACGAGCAGTACTTC. This gives the protein CAISEGGASSYEQYF.

V is TRBV9 and J is TRBJ2-3, with TRBD2 identical over 7 bases. V was pared by 0 bases and J by 3 bases, with 4 bases of the junction left unmatched. Germline V lookup: CDR1 SGDLS, CDR2 YYNGEE. The CDR3 is 15 residues long. The CDR3 here is CASSVAGGWTDTQYF. The CDR3, as DNA: TGTGCCAGCAGCGTAGCGGGAGGTTGGACAGATACGCAGTATTTT.

The J gene is TRBJ1-2, the V gene TRBV29-1; unclear D gene. Trimming pared 0 bases from V and 5 bases from J, leaving 7 bases between. Germline-derived CDR1 and CDR2 are SQVTM and ANQGSEA. The CDR3 extends over 12 amino acids. CDR3 protein: CSVEDQFYGYTF. The CDR3 DNA reads TGCAGCGTTGAAGACCAGTTTTATGGCTACACCTTC.

J is TRBJ2-3 and V is TRBV28, with D hard to call. The germline V gene has CDR1 MDHEN and CDR2 SYDVKM. The germline V and J ends were trimmed by 4 bases and 0 bases, with 14 bases remaining between them. The CDR3 consists of 16 residues. The CDR3 DNA reads as TGTGCCAGCAGTTCCTCGACCCTACTAAGCACAGATACGCAGTATTTT. Translating it yields CASSSSTLLSTDTQYF.

The chain carries TRBV7-2 and TRBJ2-5, with D hard to call. V lost 4 bases, J lost 2 bases, and 8 bases lay in between. Germline lookup yields CDR1 SGHTA and CDR2 FQGNSA. The CDR3 extends over 13 amino acids. CDR3 DNA sequence: TGTGCCAGCAGCTGGCGGAAGCAAGAGACCCAGTACTTC. Translated: CASSWRKQETQYF.

J is TRBJ1-5 and V is TRBV21-1. TRBV21-1 represents a pseudogene. This CDR3 is built from 14 residues. The DNA of the CDR3 is TGTGCCAGCAGCAAAGGACGGCCCAATCAGCCCCAGCATTTT. It is translated as CASSKGRPNQPQHF.

The V and J genes are TRBV19 and TRBJ2-1; 11 bases are shared with TRBD2. CDR3 size: 17 residues. Trimming cost V 10 bases and J 8 bases; bases outside gene matches: 19. Germline V gene data show CDR1 as LNHDA and CDR2 as SQIVND (reference sequence). The CDR3 protein is CATRGTSGSLGGDEQFF. The CDR3 DNA is TGTGCCACAAGAGGGACTAGCGGCAGTTTGGGGGGCGATGAGCAGTTCTTC.

V and J are TRBV2 and TRBJ2-7; D is perhaps TRBD2 (6 bases). Trimming shortened V by 6 bases and J by 6 bases, and 18 bases separated the two germline ends. The CDR3 has 14 amino acids. CDR1 is SNHLY, CDR2 FYNNEI, per germline. The CDR3 sequence: CASRVSAGPGEQYF. The CDR3 DNA follows: TGTGCCAGCAGGGTATCGGCGGGACCGGGCGAGCAGTACTTC.

The chain combines TRBV28 with TRBJ1-5; 9 bases match TRBD1. This CDR3 has 16 amino acids. Germline CDR1 and CDR2: MDHEN and SYDVKM. With V trimmed by 4 bases and J by 7 bases, 11 bases remained unmatched. CDR3 nucleotides: TGTGCCAGCAGTTCAAGCTCCGGGACAGGGAGGCAGCCCCAGCATTTT. Protein sequence: CASSSSSGTGRQPQHF.

V and J are TRBV7-2 and TRBJ2-1, with TRBD1 identical over 11 bases. V lost 5 bases, J lost 7 bases, and 10 bases stayed unmatched. Looked up from germline, CDR1 is SGHTA and CDR2 is FQGNSA. The CDR3 has 16 amino acids. The CDR3 sequence: CASSKEGTGGVNEQFF. Here the CDR3 DNA reads TGTGCCAGCAGCAAGGAAGGGACAGGGGGTGTGAATGAGCAGTTCTTC. Combining the CDR3 with reference TRBV7-2 and TRBJ2-1 gives the whole variable domain GAGVSQSPSNKVTEKGKDVELRCDPISGHTALYWYRQSLGQGLEFLIYFQGNSAPDKSGLPSDRFSAERTGGSVSTLTIQRTQQEDSAVYLCASSKEGTGGVNEQFFGPGTRLTVL.

V and J are TRBV30 and TRBJ1-2; 7 bases align to TRBD1. The CDR3 runs to 12 residues. V lost 2 bases, J lost 8 bases, and 5 bases stayed unmatched. Germline values: CDR1 GTSNPN, CDR2 SVGIG (reference sequence). CDR3: CAWSRQGRGYTF. The DNA of the CDR3 is TGTGCCTGGAGTAGACAGGGACGGGGCTACACCTTC.

The chain recombines TRBV14 with TRBJ1-2; no definite D call. Germline-derived CDR1 and CDR2 are SGHDN and FVKESK. The CDR3 loop spans 13 amino acids. V was trimmed by 5 bases and J by 8 bases, leaving 15 bases between them. The CDR3 DNA sequence: TGTGCCAGCAGCGTGGGTGACTTCGGAGGCTACACCTTC. It is translated as CASSVGDFGGYTF.

The chain combines TRBV5-1 with TRBJ2-3, with D hard to call. Germline-derived CDR1 and CDR2 are SGHRS and YFSETQ. Trimming removed 4 bases at V and 2 bases at J, with 14 bases between. The CDR3 runs to 15 residues. The CDR3 DNA sequence: TGCGCCAGCAGCCAAAACGTAAAAGTCACAGATACGCAGTATTTT. Translation: CASSQNVKVTDTQYF. Combining the CDR3 with reference TRBV5-1 and TRBJ2-3 gives the whole variable domain KAGVTQTPRYLIKTRGQQVTLSCSPISGHRSVSWYQQTPGQGLQFLFEYFSETQRNKGNFPGRFSGRQFSNSRSEMNVSTLELGDSALYLCASSQNVKVTDTQYFGPGTRLTVL.

This clone was observed a single time. The rearrangement joins TRBV19 to TRBJ2-1; D possibly corresponds to TRBD1 (5 bases). Looked up from germline, CDR1 is LNHDA and CDR2 is SQIVND (reference sequence). The CDR3 has 14 residues. Trimming shortened V by 1 base and J by 8 bases, and 12 bases separated the two germline ends. This chain's CDR3 is CASSIGGPVDEQFF. The CDR3 coding sequence is TGTGCCAGTAGTATAGGGGGCCCCGTAGATGAGCAGTTCTTC.

The gene calls are TRBV7-7 and TRBJ2-5; D unresolved. V was shortened by 1 base and J by 5 bases, with 11 bases between the two germline ends. The germline V gene has CDR1 SSHAT and CDR2 FNYEAQ (reference sequence). CDR3 length equals 14 residues. CDR3 coding DNA: TGTGCCAGCAGCTTAGAAGCTGCCTCGGAGACCCAGTACTTC. Protein: CASSLEAASETQYF.

The chain has TRBV11-1 and TRBJ2-5; D gene unclear. Trimming pared 7 bases from V and 5 bases from J, leaving 17 bases between. The CDR3 runs to 14 residues. Germline CDR1 SGHAT, CDR2 FQDESV (reference sequence). Written as DNA, the CDR3 is TGTGCCAGCAAATCTGGACCCCCTGGGGAGACCCAGTACTTC. It is translated as CASKSGPPGETQYF. Combining the CDR3 with reference TRBV11-1 and TRBJ2-5 gives the whole variable domain EAEVAQSPRYKITEKSQAVAFWCDPISGHATLYWYRQILGQGPELLVQFQDESVVDDSQLPKDRFSAERLKGVDSTLKIQPAELGDSAMYLCASKSGPPGETQYFGPGTRLLVL.